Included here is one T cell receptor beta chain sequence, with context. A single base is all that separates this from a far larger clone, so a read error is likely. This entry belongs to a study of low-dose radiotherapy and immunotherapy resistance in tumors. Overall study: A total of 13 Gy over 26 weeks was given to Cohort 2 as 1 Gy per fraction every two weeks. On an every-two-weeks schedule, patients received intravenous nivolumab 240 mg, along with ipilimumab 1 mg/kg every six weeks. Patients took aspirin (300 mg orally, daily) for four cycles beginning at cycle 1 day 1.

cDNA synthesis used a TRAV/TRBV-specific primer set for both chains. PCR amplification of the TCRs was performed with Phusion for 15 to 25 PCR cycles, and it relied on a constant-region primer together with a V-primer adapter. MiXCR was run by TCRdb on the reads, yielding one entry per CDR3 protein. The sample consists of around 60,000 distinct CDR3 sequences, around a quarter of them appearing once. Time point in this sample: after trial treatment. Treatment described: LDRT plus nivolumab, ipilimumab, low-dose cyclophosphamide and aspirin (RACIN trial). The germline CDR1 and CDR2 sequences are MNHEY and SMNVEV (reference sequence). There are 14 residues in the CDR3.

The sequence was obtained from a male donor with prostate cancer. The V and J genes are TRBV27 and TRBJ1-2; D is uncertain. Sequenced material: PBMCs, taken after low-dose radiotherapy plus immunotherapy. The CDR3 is CAGSLGFLGYGYTF. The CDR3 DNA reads TGTGCCGGCAGTTTGGGGTTCTTGGGGTATGGCTACACCTTC.